This T cell receptor beta chain is drawn from a study of T cells in severe cutaneous drug reactions. On the study more broadly: Enrollment required a probable or definite RegiSCAR diagnosis of SJS/TEN or DRESS. Points from the study as a whole: Blister cells averaged approximately 31% and PBMC roughly 5% TRBV12-4 in carbamazepine-induced Stevens-Johnson syndrome or toxic epidermal necrolysis patients.

The V gene's germline CDR1 is SGHRS and CDR2 YFSETQ. The CDR3 contains 14 residues. Bulk and single-cell libraries used iRepertoire multiplex PCR with TCR subtype-specific primers. Reanalyzing the multiplex PCR reads, TCRdb keeps one entry per CDR3 protein, without DNA. The repertoire table contains approximately 4,000 distinct CDR3 sequences. The donors had carbamazepine-induced Stevens-Johnson syndrome or toxic epidermal necrolysis. Concerning this clonotype: The antigen is unknown.

The specimen was PBMCs. This sequence was found in a human donor with Stevens-Johnson syndrome, a severe cutaneous drug reaction. The rearrangement joins TRBV5-1 to TRBJ1-1. CDR3 sequence: CASSLSGLNTEAFF.